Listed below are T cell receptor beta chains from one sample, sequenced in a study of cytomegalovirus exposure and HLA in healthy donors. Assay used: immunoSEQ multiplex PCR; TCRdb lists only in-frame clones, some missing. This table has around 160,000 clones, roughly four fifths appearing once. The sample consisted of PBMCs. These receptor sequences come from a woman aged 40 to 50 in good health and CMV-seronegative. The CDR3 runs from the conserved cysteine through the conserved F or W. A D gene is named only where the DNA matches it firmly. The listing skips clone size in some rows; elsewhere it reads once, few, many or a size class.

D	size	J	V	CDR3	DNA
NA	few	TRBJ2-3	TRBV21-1	CASSPQSGRAPTDTQYF	TGTGCCAGCAGCCCTCAAAGCGGGAGGGCCCCCACAGATACGCAGTATTTT
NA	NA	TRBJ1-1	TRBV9	CASSVRGNTEAFF	TGTGCCAGCAGCGTCCGGGGGAACACTGAAGCTTTCTTT
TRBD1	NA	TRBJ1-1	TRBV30	CAWSVSGQMNTEAFF	TGTGCCTGGAGTGTATCGGGACAGATGAACACTGAAGCTTTCTTT
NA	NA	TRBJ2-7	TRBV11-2	CASSLGESGTPYEQYF	TGTGCCAGCAGCTTAGGAGAATCGGGAACGCCATACGAGCAGTACTTC
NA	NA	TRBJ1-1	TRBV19	CASSLSRTRGTEAFF	TGTGCCAGTAGTTTATCCAGGACCCGGGGGACTGAAGCTTTCTTT
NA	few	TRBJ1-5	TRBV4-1	CASSQEGPDQPQHF	TGCGCCAGCAGCCAAGAGGGGCCCGATCAGCCCCAGCATTTT
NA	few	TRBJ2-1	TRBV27	CASKPGTGDYNEQFF	TGTGCCAGCAAACCCGGGACTGGGGACTACAATGAGCAGTTCTTC
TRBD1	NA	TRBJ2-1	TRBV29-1	CSVDRDRAPGEQFF	TGCAGCGTCGACCGGGACAGGGCTCCAGGTGAGCAGTTCTTC
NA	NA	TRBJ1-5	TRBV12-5	CACGQPQHF	TGTGCCTGCGGTCAGCCCCAGCATTTT
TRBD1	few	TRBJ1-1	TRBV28	CASTIQGARTEAFF	TGTGCCAGCACTATCCAGGGGGCGCGGACTGAAGCTTTCTTT
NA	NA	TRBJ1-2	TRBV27	CASSPDRLSGYTF	TGTGCCAGCAGTCCCGACAGGCTGAGTGGCTACACCTTC
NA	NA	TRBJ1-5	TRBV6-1	CASSDWTVNQPQHF	TGTGCCAGCAGTGATTGGACAGTGAATCAGCCCCAGCATTTT
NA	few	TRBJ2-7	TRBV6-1	CASSEREGDEQYF	TGTGCCAGCAGTGAAAGGGAAGGGGACGAGCAGTACTTC
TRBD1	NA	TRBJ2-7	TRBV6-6	CASSPRQGAYEQYF	TGTGCCAGCAGTCCTCGACAGGGGGCCTACGAGCAGTACTTC
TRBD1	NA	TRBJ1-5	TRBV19	CASSIDAGGGQPQHF	TGTGCCAGTAGTATAGATGCAGGGGGCGGCCAGCCCCAGCATTTT
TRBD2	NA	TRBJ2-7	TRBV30	CAWSVLAGPGHEQYF	TGTGCCTGGAGTGTATTAGCGGGCCCCGGCCACGAGCAGTACTTC
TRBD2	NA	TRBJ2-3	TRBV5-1	CASSLAGGSTDTQYF	TGCGCCAGCAGCTTGGCCGGGGGGAGCACAGATACGCAGTATTTT
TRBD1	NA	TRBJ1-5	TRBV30	CAWSTPGGRQPQHF	TGTGCCTGGAGTACTCCAGGGGGCAGGCAGCCCCAGCATTTT
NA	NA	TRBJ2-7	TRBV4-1	CASRHSAEGRYEQYF	TGCGCCAGCAGACACTCGGCGGAGGGACGCTACGAGCAGTACTTC
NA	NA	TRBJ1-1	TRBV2	CKRSAAYEAFF	TGCAAGAGGAGTGCGGCATACGAAGCTTTCTTT
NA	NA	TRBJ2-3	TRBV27	CASSPHTDTQYF	TGTGCCAGCAGTCCCCACACAGATACGCAGTATTTT
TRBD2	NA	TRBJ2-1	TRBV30	CAWSLGLAVPSSYNEQFF	TGTGCCTGGAGTTTAGGACTAGCGGTACCGAGCTCCTACAATGAGCAGTTCTTC
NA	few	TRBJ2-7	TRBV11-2	CASSPFYEQYF	TGTGCCAGCAGCCCCTTCTACGAGCAGTACTTC
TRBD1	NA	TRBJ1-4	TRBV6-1	CASSELSGQGNEKLFF	TGTGCCAGCAGTGAACTGTCGGGACAGGGTAATGAAAAACTGTTTTTT
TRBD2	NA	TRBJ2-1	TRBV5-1	CASSLWGGRRNEQFF	TGCGCCAGCAGCTTGTGGGGCGGGAGAAGAAATGAGCAGTTCTTC
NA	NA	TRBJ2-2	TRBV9	CASSTRLDSGELFF	TGTGCCAGCAGCACCCGACTAGATTCCGGGGAGCTGTTTTTT
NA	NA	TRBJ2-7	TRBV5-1	CASSLFRAGQSYEQYF	TGCGCCAGCAGCTTGTTTAGAGCGGGACAAAGCTACGAGCAGTACTTC
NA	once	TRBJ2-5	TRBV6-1	CASQRGRTEETQYF	TGTGCCAGCCAAAGGGGTCGGACAGAAGAGACCCAGTACTTC
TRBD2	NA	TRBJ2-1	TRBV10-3	CAISGGGSYNEQFF	TGTGCCATCAGTGGCGGGGGCTCCTACAATGAGCAGTTCTTC
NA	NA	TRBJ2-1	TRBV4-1	CASSQENDVVMRSNNEQFF	TGCGCCAGCAGCCAAGAGAATGATGTTGTCATGCGTTCCAACAATGAGCAGTTCTTC
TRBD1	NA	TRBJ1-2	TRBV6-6	CASSKPDRGDYGYTF	TGTGCCAGCAGTAAACCGGACAGGGGGGACTATGGCTACACCTTC
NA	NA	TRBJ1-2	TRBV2	CASREDSGANYGYTF	TGTGCCAGCAGAGAGGACAGCGGAGCTAACTATGGCTACACCTTC
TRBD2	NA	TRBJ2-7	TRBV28	CASSRSGGSYEQYF	TGTGCCAGCAGTCGTAGCGGGGGCTCCTACGAGCAGTACTTC
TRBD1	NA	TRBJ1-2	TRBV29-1	CSDRTGSGYTF	TGCAGCGACAGGACAGGGAGCGGCTACACCTTC
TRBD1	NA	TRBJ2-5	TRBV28	CASRTGVQETQYF	TGTGCCAGCAGAACAGGGGTTCAAGAGACCCAGTACTTC
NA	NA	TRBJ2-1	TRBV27	CASSWMGGTSYNEQFF	TGTGCCAGCAGTTGGATGGGCGGGACTTCCTACAATGAGCAGTTCTTC
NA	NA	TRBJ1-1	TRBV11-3	CASSLKQGQAFF	TGTGCCAGCAGCTTAAAGCAGGGCCAAGCTTTCTTT
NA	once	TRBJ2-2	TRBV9	CASSVGLGLLSGELFF	TGTGCCAGCAGCGTGGGTTTGGGCTTACTCTCCGGGGAGCTGTTTTTT
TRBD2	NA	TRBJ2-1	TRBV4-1	CASSQDHASGWDEQFF	TGCGCCAGCAGCCAAGATCATGCTAGCGGTTGGGATGAGCAGTTCTTC
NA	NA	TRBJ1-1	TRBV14	CASSQVIGGGTEAFF	TGTGCCAGCAGCCAAGTAATCGGGGGGGGCACTGAAGCTTTCTTT
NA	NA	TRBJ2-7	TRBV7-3	CASSLEESYEQYF	TGTGCCAGCAGCTTAGAGGAGTCCTACGAGCAGTACTTC
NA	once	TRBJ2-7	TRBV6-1	CACTYDRFGEQYF	TGTGCCTGCACTTACGACAGATTTGGCGAGCAGTACTTC
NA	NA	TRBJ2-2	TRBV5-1	CASSLAAQNTGELFF	TGCGCCAGCAGCTTGGCAGCGCAAAACACCGGGGAGCTGTTTTTT
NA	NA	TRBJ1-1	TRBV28	CASSRNTEAFF	TGTGCCAGCAGCAGGAACACTGAAGCTTTCTTT
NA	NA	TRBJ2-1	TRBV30	CAWSGGLTYNEQFF	TGTGCCTGGAGCGGGGGTCTTACCTACAATGAGCAGTTCTTC
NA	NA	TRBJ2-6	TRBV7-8	CASSSPRSGANVLTF	TGTGCCAGCAGCTCACCCAGATCTGGGGCCAACGTCCTGACTTTC
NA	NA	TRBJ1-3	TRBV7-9	CASSTQTASSGNTIYF	TGTGCCAGCAGCACCCAGACAGCGAGCTCTGGAAACACCATATATTTT
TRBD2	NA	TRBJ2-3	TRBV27	CASSLRRSGRGTDTQYF	TGTGCCAGCAGTTTAAGGCGGAGCGGGAGGGGCACAGATACGCAGTATTTT
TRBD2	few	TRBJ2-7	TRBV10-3	CAISGGGLDSYEQYF	TGTGCCATCAGTGGGGGGGGACTTGACTCCTACGAGCAGTACTTC
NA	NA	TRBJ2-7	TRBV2	CASSSGYEQYF	TGTGCCAGCAGTTCAGGTTACGAGCAGTACTTC
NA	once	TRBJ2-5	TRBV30	CAWSWTGGQGGQETQYF	TGTGCCTGGAGTTGGACCGGCGGGCAAGGGGGCCAAGAGACCCAGTACTTC
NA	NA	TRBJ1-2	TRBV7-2	CASSPDRIYGYTF	TGTGCCAGCAGCCCAGACAGGATCTATGGCTACACCTTC
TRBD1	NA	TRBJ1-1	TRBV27	CASSLLGTGGKRQPGEAFF	TGTGCCAGCAGTTTATTAGGGACAGGGGGAAAACGGCAGCCAGGTGAAGCTTTCTTT
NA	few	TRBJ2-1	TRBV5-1	CASSLGQYREYNEQFF	TGCGCCAGCAGCTTGGGGCAGTATCGGGAGTACAATGAGCAGTTCTTC
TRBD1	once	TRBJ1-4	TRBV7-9	CASSLGDRAEKLFF	TGTGCCAGCAGCTTAGGGGACAGGGCTGAAAAACTGTTTTTT
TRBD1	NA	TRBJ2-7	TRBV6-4	CASSVRGGEGYEQYF	TGTGCCAGCAGTGTAAGAGGGGGCGAGGGTTACGAGCAGTACTTC
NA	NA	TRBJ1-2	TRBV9	CASSVATTGTYGYTF	TGTGCCAGCAGCGTAGCTACGACAGGCACCTATGGCTACACCTTC
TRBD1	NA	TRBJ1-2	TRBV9	CASSDRTGGNYGYTF	TGTGCCAGCAGCGATCGGACAGGGGGCAACTATGGCTACACCTTC
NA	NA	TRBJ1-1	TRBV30	CAWSQISTGRWTEAFF	TGTGCCTGGAGTCAAATTTCCACGGGGAGATGGACTGAAGCTTTCTTT